This T cell receptor beta chain was recorded in a study of cytomegalovirus exposure and HLA in healthy donors. Amplification used 60 Vbeta primers and 13 Jbeta primers. The table came from immunoSEQ multiplex PCR; TCRdb's copy has only in-frame clones and leaves some out. The sample shows roughly 130,000 clones, around 70% of them seen only once. This CDR3 spans 15 amino acids. V lost 6 bases to trimming and J lost 6 bases; unmatched junction nucleotides: 9. Germline V gene data show CDR1 as SNHLY and CDR2 as FYNNEI. Study-level findings and limits: In a later analysis, V- and J-gene trimming of beta chains associated with a DCLRE1C missense variant, replicated independently. Being productive about 87% or about 30% of the time was typical of most TCR beta V segments in an earlier analysis. A later analysis found common viral pathogens apparently linked to several of the most significant clusters.

This clone was observed a few times. No antigen is known for it. Sequencing was done on a sample of PBMCs. The TCR was taken from a woman aged 55-69 years in good health and CMV-seropositive. The chain joins TRBV2 to TRBJ1-1, with 11 bases identical to TRBD1. The CDR3 nucleotides read TGTGCCAGCAGGGAGGACAGGGGGCCGGCGGCTGAAGCTTTCTTT. Amino acids: CASREDRGPAAEAFF.